This T cell receptor beta chain was obtained from a study of T cells in women clearing cervical HPV infection (dated by TCRdb to 2016 to 2018). About the full investigation: Cases were 25 women with histologically confirmed HPV16-related CIN3 or worse, including 2 invasive cancers. Controls were some 26 women whose single incident HPV16 infection cleared within 12 months without precancer or cancer developing. Blood from cases was drawn at the visit where the lesion was first identified, while blood from controls was drawn once the infection was no longer detected. Among cases, blood sampling came a median of roughly 140 days after lesion detection, with an interquartile range of about 85 to 220 days. HLA typing was available for only a few women, so HLA type could not be excluded as a confounder. An exploratory proof-of-principle case-control study, nested within the Guanacaste HPV Natural History Study in Costa Rica, was conducted to compare TCR repertoires across cervical HPV16 outcomes. Cases were matched to controls by age within five years and by the year the sample was collected. Median age was about 35 years in cases versus 38 to 45 in controls, and baseline characteristics did not differ significantly. In the parent cohort, 10,000 to 11,000 women aged 18 or older were enrolled in Guanacaste, Costa Rica, during about 1992 to 1994 and then followed for less than 8 years. Quality controls consisted of five blinded duplicates per group, for a total of some 60 samples made up of 50 participants and ten or so replicates. What the work shows at the level of the full study, not this receptor alone: Because the number of T cells in each sample was unknown, differences in richness could reflect differing T-cell content rather than repertoire biology. Cases had lower TRBV6-7 relative abundance than controls (around 0.11% versus 0.15%; Bonferroni P = 0.0008). Significantly higher TCR repertoire richness was observed in CIN3+ cases than in controls across sequencing depths, whereas no difference in evenness was found. Random forest classifiers combining richness and V gene abundances distinguished cases from controls with an estimated AUC of around 0.79. The cross-sectional design could not show whether associations preceded infection or resulted from it; effector/memory subsets and HPV-specific T cells were not isolated.

Notes on this clone: The target of this receptor is not known. Coverage ceases 3 residues before the CDR3 finishes, and the germline J gene fills in the end.

V is cut back by 3 bases and J by 4 bases, with 1 base in the junction unmatched. Including the terminal cysteine and phenylalanine, the CDR3 comprises 14 residues. The DNA has 33 bases, all within the CDR3, and is read from base 1. CDR1 and CDR2 are drawn from the germline V gene (reference sequence): GTSNPN, SVGIG. TCR beta CDR3 regions were amplified by multiplex PCR using the immunoSEQ assay from an average of 1200 ng genomic DNA per sample. To correct primer bias, the assay used a complete synthetic TCR repertoire to set an amplification baseline. Amplicons were sequenced on the Illumina platform. For the original study's pipeline: Sequence errors were corrected by clustering with frequency ratios and a modified nearest-neighbor algorithm, and the sequences were then analyzed in the immunoSEQ Analyzer using IMGT gene definitions. At each rarefaction depth, TCR richness and evenness were averaged over 20 rarefaction repeats, and samples with fewer sequences than the depth were excluded. Wilcoxon rank sum tests with FDR correction were used to compare V, D and J gene relative abundances between the groups. For the blinded duplicates, the intraclass correlation was 95% to 97% for TCR richness and averaged around 76% across about 70 gene segments. TCRdb holds this immuneACCESS table with in-frame rearrangements only. Some clones are missing; in checked studies, unresolved V genes explain under half, and the rest has no known cause. That table supplies the V and J calls and clone size; D and trimming were determined from the DNA. This sample's table contains roughly 30,000 clones. The ten largest clones take up under 7% of the sample.

Every participant had a single incident cervical HPV16 infection, and prevalent HPV16 infections were excluded. Cervical HPV DNA was detected with MY09/MY11 PCR, and genotyping was done with dot-blot hybridization. Roughly 15 mL of heparinized blood was centrifuged, after which the buffy coat was aliquoted, frozen at -30 degrees C, and then stored at -80 degrees C. Genomic DNA was extracted from buffy coat specimens using QIAGEN kits. The chain uses TRBV30 and TRBJ2-2, with 11 bases aligning to TRBD2. The origin of this receptor is a woman between 18 and 70 years old with a cervical HPV16 infection that either progressed to CIN3+ or cleared (not recorded which). Sequencing used blood buffy coat. The DNA read from the CDR3 is TGTGCCTGGAGAACTAGCGGGGGCACCGGGGAG. This is translated as CAWRTSGGTGE. The full CDR3 reads CAWRTSGGTGELFF.